Sequencing of this T cell receptor (beta chain) was carried out in a study of blood T cell repertoires in COVID-19. Whole-study context: The study drew acute and convalescent COVID-19 samples from the United States, Italy and Spain.

The ends were cut back, 6 bases at V and 7 bases at J, with 16 bases in the middle. CDR1 is SGHAT, CDR2 FQNNGV, per germline. This CDR3 has 15 residues. This clone was seen only once. Original handling: Estimation of nucleated cell counts was performed using reference gene primer amplification. Produced via immunoSEQ multiplex PCR; TCRdb's table is partial and in-frame only. V, J and clone size are those of that table, while D and trimming were read from the DNA. The data contain 70,000 to 85,000 clones, approximately 86% of them seen just once; the ten biggest clones take up about 2.1%. Sequenced: peripheral blood. V and J are TRBV11-2 and TRBJ1-6; no reliable D call. The receptor was isolated from a woman aged 55-69 years with acute or convalescent COVID-19. This CDR3 reads CASSSAYSPNSPLHF. CDR3 nucleotides: TGTGCCAGCAGTTCAGCCTACAGTCCAAATTCACCCCTCCACTTT.